This TCR beta chain derives from a study of cytomegalovirus exposure and HLA in healthy donors (dated 2017 in TCRdb). Broadly, across the study: An earlier analysis of a few hundred of the donors reported under 300 Gb of sequence data and 117 million unique TCR beta sequences obtained from approximately 180 million T cells. An early release covering roughly 600 HLA-typed donors comprised approximately 290 gigabases of sequencing data and around 80 million unique TCR sequences. The genetic ancestry cluster associated with self-reported Caucasian donors included 81% of the 398 genotyped donors. The study aimed to test whether cataloging public T cell receptors could reveal signatures of past pathogen exposure. The T cell repertoires of several hundred subjects were profiled by immunosequencing and related to cytomegalovirus serostatus. Besides the first cohort of approximately 670 subjects, a separate validation cohort made up of roughly 130 different subjects was used. High-throughput TCR immunosequencing, statistical association of individual TCRs with disease status, and machine learning were combined to predict cytomegalovirus infection status. A later analysis re-analyzed previously published TCR beta repertoires from 650 to 800 donors and added high-resolution HLA genotyping to study TCR occurrence patterns. Rather than using new phenotypic data, the later analysis identified candidate immune exposures from TCR beta sequences and from how often those sequences occurred across donors. An earlier analysis of 587 of the donors used high-throughput TCR beta sequencing to judge whether each TCR beta V gene segment behaved as functional or pseudogenic. Donor age, sex, ethnicity and CMV serostatus were collected together with the repertoire data. In a later genetic analysis, genome-wide SNP genotypes for about 55% of the 666 donors were used, and that subset was treated as a discovery cohort. All discovery cohort repertoires had been generated using a single sequencing platform. HLA typing included class I and class II loci at four-digit resolution. The number of typed donors differed by locus: 629-630 for A, B, C, DRB1 and DQB1; some 500 for DQA1; fewer than 610 for DPA1; and roughly 450 for DPB1. A handful of DR-DQ haplotypes were handled as single units for association and clustering because linkage in the cohort was strong. Among some 400 genotyped donors of the cohort, an average of about 240,000 unique TCR beta nucleotide sequences were sequenced per donor, around a sixth of them non-productive. Overall study outcomes, separate from this receptor: Cytomegalovirus status was reported to be diagnosed by the classifier with high specificity and sensitivity in both the original and validation cohorts. Several of the top co-occurrence clusters appeared to be linked to parvovirus B19, influenza, CMV and Epstein-Barr virus, according to a later analysis. The presence/absence analyses assumed that sequencing depth was roughly uniform across donors, and that assumption may not be true. In a later analysis, TCR association rates were found to vary across HLA loci, with the most associated TCRs seen for DRB1 alleles and the fewest for HLA-C alleles. A few of the identified cytomegalovirus-associated TCR beta chains were confirmed in vitro to be specific for cytomegalovirus antigens. When HLA alleles, especially DR and DQ, strongly co-occurred, TCR associations were difficult to assign to individual alleles. In an earlier analysis of some 640 of the donors, most TCR beta V segments were observed in productive rearrangements about 87% or about 30% of the time, broadly matching IMGT annotations. Linkage disequilibrium might explain the correlated functional status among segregating V segments, but an unknown experimental factor could not be ruled out. A total of fewer than 200 TCR beta chains were listed by the study as associated with cytomegalovirus. A later genetic analysis reported fewer N-insertions in productive TCRs among donors in an Asian-associated ancestry cluster than the roughly 690-donor mean. HLA typing was unavailable for some donors at each locus, so association tests used only the typed subset. The authors suggested that the approach could potentially be generalized to other disease states and immunological phenotypes. In a later analysis, most CMV-associated TCR beta chains were found to appear HLA-restricted, with HLA associations seemingly driven largely by CMV exposure. In this cohort, only TCR beta chains were sequenced, and detectable features were limited by the absence of alpha or paired-chain data. Compared with equally common non-associated chains, HLA-associated TCR beta chains in a later analysis were more clonally expanded and had lower generation probabilities. A further reported finding was that TCR beta sequences accurately predicted the HLA-A and HLA-B alleles for most subjects in the first cohort. In a later genetic analysis, a missense DCLRE1C variant was associated with V-gene and J-gene trimming of TCR beta chains, and the association was replicated in an independent cohort. A group of highly shared sequence variants was considered likely to be a technical artifact of the sequencing pipeline. Immune exposure information for the cohort was limited to CMV serostatus. The 87-base-pair reads could not distinguish some IMGT-functional V segments, including TRBV6-2 and TRBV6-3, so those segments were excluded. The earlier analysis of about 600 of the donors excluded 15 to 20 rarely observed V segments, including chromosome 9 orphons, because counts were too low. While some public TCRs were present in many individuals, most TCR sequences turned up only very rarely across donors. At a false discovery rate of 0.05, a later analysis linked some 18,000 TCR beta sequences to specific HLA alleles.

This clone was counted a single time. Its antigen is still unknown. Per-base quality was not reported, and no clone a single base away is much larger than it. The CDR3 goes from the cysteine to the phenylalanine over 14 residues. Only the CDR3 portion is preserved as DNA: 42 bases, with reading frame beginning at the first base. V loses 6 bases at its end and J loses 4 bases; junction bases beyond the gene matches: 9. CDR1 and CDR2 were assigned from the germline V gene as SGHRS and YFSETQ. The receptor library was made with the immunoSEQ multiplex PCR assay. The multiplex PCR relied on a mix of 60 forward primers for TCR Vbeta segments and 13 reverse primers for TCR Jbeta segments. The CDR3 region of rearranged TCR beta genes was amplified from genomic DNA by a multiplex PCR assay. The amplified TCR beta libraries were sequenced on the Illumina HiSeq System as 87-base-pair reads. On the study's bioinformatics: Across the 670 or so repertoires, a later analysis counted tens of millions of unique TCR beta chains, 9.5 million to 13 million of which were shared by at least two donors. A nearest-neighbor algorithm error-corrected the raw reads and collapsed the reads into unique sequences, merging closely related sequences to remove PCR and sequencing errors. V, D and J gene segments were assigned by aligning CDR3 sequences to IMGT reference sequences. For a sequence to be retained, a match of at least six nucleotides to both a V gene segment and a J gene segment was required. A rearrangement counted as productive if the CDR3 had no stop codons and remained in frame with V and J, and every other rearrangement counted as non-productive. CDR3 was defined according to IMGT convention as the region running from the second conserved V-encoded cysteine to the conserved J-encoded phenylalanine. Sequences without an unambiguous match to a single V gene segment were excluded from the earlier analysis of over 500 of the donors. In an earlier analysis of 587 of the donors, V segments were called functional above 56.7% productive rearrangements and were called segregating when the between-donor standard deviation exceeded 5%. A statistical classification framework was developed to diagnose cytomegalovirus status using the catalog of TCR beta chain sequences. In a later analysis, TCR nucleotide sequences were compared against IMGT/GENE-DB human TR gene sequences so that V and J genes could be assigned. A later analysis assigned CDR3 sequences and most-parsimonious VDJ recombination scenarios with the TCRdist pipeline. In a later analysis, every TCR beta chain was defined by the combination of its CDR3 amino acid sequence and its V-gene family, and reads without a unique V-gene family were dropped. As a way to deal with suspected cross-contamination and a sequencing artifact, a later analysis dropped 640 or so nucleotide sequences that were highly shared and had low generation probability. In a later analysis, a clonal expansion index for each public chain was calculated from normalized within-repertoire ranks of inferred template counts. A later analysis computed generation probabilities with a VDJ recombination model fitted to out-of-frame rearrangements, and checked the results against IGoR. Hypergeometric tests were used in a later analysis to score TCR-TCR, TCR-HLA and TCR-CMV co-occurrence, with a repertoire-size bias correction applied to the TCR pairs. A later analysis estimated false discovery rates by permuting HLA or CMV assignments 20 times. In a later analysis, co-occurring TCRs were grouped using DBSCAN, and TCRdist sequence similarity was added for clustering within HLA-allele-positive subsets. Repertoires with fewer than 30,000 or more than 120,000 public chains were left out of co-occurrence clustering, as were several repertoires with anomalous nucleotide sharing. TCRdb took this table from immuneACCESS and kept in-frame rearrangements with V and J called. Such tables lack part of the clones; where checked against another copy, unresolved V genes explain under half of the gap, and the rest is unexplained. V and J calls plus clone size are reproduced from that table; the DNA served to infer D and trimming. This sample lists over 100,000 clones; about 70% were detected once. The ten largest clonotypes hold approximately 2% of the sample.

The cohort comprised 710 or so healthy bone marrow donors. At the time of sampling, all cohort members were nominally healthy, though unrecorded immune exposures were likely present. Of the roughly 620 cohort members, approximately 300 had positive CMV serostatus and around 350 had negative CMV serostatus, and CMV serostatus was not recorded for the donor. Every donor gave a peripheral blood sample, and the peripheral blood mononuclear cells from that sample were used for TCR beta sequencing. The Qiagen DNeasy Blood Extraction Kit was used to extract genomic DNA from the blood cell samples. This TCR was sampled from a human donor in good health. This sequence uses TRBV5-1 and TRBJ2-7; 8 middle bases align to TRBD1. The source material was PBMCs. The bases read TGCGCCAGCACCATGGACAGGGCGGGTTACGAGCAGTACTTC. This gives the protein CASTMDRAGYEQYF.